The 30 T cell receptor beta chains below come from one sample, sequenced in a study of OX40 agonist ivuxolimab in advanced cancers. Sequencing was performed with immunoSEQ multiplex PCR; in TCRdb, only in-frame clones are kept and a portion is missing. The data contain about 61,000 clones, about 88% of them singletons. Material: CD4+ or CD8+ T cells sorted from blood, obtained in a trial of the OX40 agonist ivuxolimab. The receptor source for this set is an adult with an advanced solid tumor such as melanoma, head and neck, liver or kidney cancer.

The J gene is TRBJ1-4, the V gene TRBV7-9, with 7 bases that match TRBD1. The V and J ends lost 3 bases and 4 bases, in that order; junction bases with no gene match: 2. There are 14 residues in the CDR3. CDR1 and CDR2 (germline): SEHNR, FQNEAQ (reference sequence). CDR3 in DNA: TGTGCCAGCAGCTTGACAGGGATTAATGAAAAACTGTTTTTT. It codes for CASSLTGINEKLFF.

This clone showed up just once. The gene calls are TRBV30 and TRBJ1-2, with 7 bases identical to TRBD1. CDR3 length: 14 residues. Germline V lookup: CDR1 GTSNPN, CDR2 SVGIG (reference sequence). The V and J ends lost 4 bases and 4 bases, in that order; junction bases with no gene match: 9. The CDR3 DNA is TGTGCCTGGAACAGAGGACAGGCCCTCTATGGCTACACCTTC. Protein: CAWNRGQALYGYTF.

V is TRBV6-1 and J is TRBJ2-7; TRBD1 agrees at 7 bases. Germline values: CDR1 MNHNS, CDR2 SASEGT. The J segment lost 3 bases and the V segment lost 3 bases, leaving 14 bases of the junction unmatched. CDR3 length: 17 amino acids. Here the CDR3 reads CASSDYPGQKRGYEQYF. The CDR3 DNA sequence: TGTGCCAGCAGTGACTACCCGGGACAGAAGAGGGGCTACGAGCAGTACTTC.

V and J are TRBV10-3 and TRBJ1-2, with 8 nucleotides matching TRBD1. Trimming removed 4 bases from V and 4 bases from J; junction bases left unmatched: 5. The CDR3 loop spans 14 amino acids. CDR1 is ENHRY and CDR2 is SYGVKD in the germline V gene. The CDR3 loop is CAISVTGDPYGYTF. CDR3 sequence (DNA): TGTGCCATCAGTGTGACAGGGGATCCCTATGGCTACACCTTC.

CDR3 DNA: TGTGCCATCGCGCCGGACAGGGAGAACACTGAAGCTTTCTTT. Protein sequence: CAIAPDRENTEAFF. The V call is TRBV10-3, the J call TRBJ1-1; 8 nucleotides line up with TRBD1. In germline, CDR1 is ENHRY, CDR2 SYGVKD. The CDR3 has 14 amino acids. V was pared by 8 bases and J by 1 base, with 6 bases of the junction left unmatched.

The chain couples TRBV18 to TRBJ2-5; TRBD2 is a possible D gene (6 bases). Germline CDR1 is KGHSH and CDR2 is LQKENI. This CDR3 is built from 12 residues. V dropped 8 bases and J dropped 4 bases, with 11 bases sitting between them. In DNA, the CDR3 is TGTGCCAGCCAGATGGGGGGAGAGACCCAGTACTTC. The encoded protein is CASQMGGETQYF.

The chain joins TRBV6-1 to TRBJ2-7; D may correspond to TRBD1 or TRBD2 (5 bases each). The CDR3 extends over 15 amino acids. CDR1 is MNHNS and CDR2 is SASEGT in the germline V gene. The germline V and J ends were trimmed by 4 bases and 4 bases, with 17 bases remaining between them. This chain's CDR3 is CASSAEGPSLYEQYF. The CDR3 DNA follows: TGTGCCAGCAGTGCAGAGGGGCCCTCTTTATACGAGCAGTACTTC.

The chain employs TRBV10-3 and TRBJ1-5; no clear D gene. Germline lookup yields CDR1 ENHRY and CDR2 SYGVKD. The ends were cut back, 3 bases at V and 11 bases at J, with 14 bases in the middle. The CDR3 sequence is 13 residues long. The CDR3 sequence: CAISDQEFGAQHF. DNA of the CDR3: TGTGCCATCAGTGATCAGGAGTTTGGGGCCCAGCATTTT.

The V and J genes are TRBV10-2 and TRBJ2-2; TRBD1 matches at 8 bases. The CDR3 totals 15 residues. Looked up from germline, CDR1 is WSHSY and CDR2 is SAAADI. V lost 3 bases, J lost 7 bases, and 7 bases stayed unmatched. CDR3 loop: CASSDLDRGHGELFF. In nucleotides, the CDR3 is TGCGCCAGCAGTGACCTCGACAGGGGCCACGGGGAGCTGTTTTTT.

J is TRBJ1-5 and V is TRBV21-1; TRBD1 was called by the table and not checked on the DNA. TRBV21-1 is listed as a pseudogene. The CDR3 length is 14 residues. The CDR3 bases are TGTGCCTCGTCGCGTAGGGGCCAAAATCAGCCCCAGCATTTT. This sequence encodes CASSRRGQNQPQHF.

V usage is TRBV2 and J usage is TRBJ2-3, with TRBD1 identical over 7 bases. CDR3 length: 16 residues. Germline V lookup: CDR1 SNHLY, CDR2 FYNNEI. V trimming: 3 bases; J trimming: 4 bases; junction bases outside the gene matches: 10. The CDR3: CASSELRTGPSDTQYF. Here the CDR3 DNA reads TGTGCCAGCAGTGAGCTGAGGACAGGTCCTTCAGATACGCAGTATTTT.

This clone appeared once. The gene calls are TRBV19 and TRBJ1-2, with D possibly being TRBD1 (6 bases). Germline lookup yields CDR1 LNHDA and CDR2 SQIVND (reference sequence). V was cut by 7 bases and J by 3 bases, with 15 bases left in between. The CDR3 totals 14 residues. CDR3 DNA sequence: TGTGCCAGTACCAAACAACAGGGTTACTATGGCTACACCTTC. It codes for CASTKQQGYYGYTF.

The genes are TRBV2 and TRBJ1-4; D gene unclear. The CDR3 covers 15 residues. Germline V gene data show CDR1 as SNHLY and CDR2 as FYNNEI. V was trimmed by 7 bases and J by 2 bases, leaving 14 bases between them. The CDR3 nucleotides read TGTGCCAGCATAGAGGGCGGGAAGACTAATGAAAAACTGTTTTTT. It is translated as CASIEGGKTNEKLFF.

The chain carries TRBV6-1 and TRBJ2-7; TRBD1 is a possible D gene (5 bases). Germline V CDR1 and CDR2: MNHNS, SASEGT. This CDR3 is built from 13 residues. V lost 6 bases and J 1 base, leaving 10 bases between the germline ends. This chain's CDR3 is CASSRQQSYEQYF. CDR3 nucleotide sequence: TGTGCCAGCAGCCGACAGCAGTCCTACGAGCAGTACTTC.

V gene TRBV11-3 combines with J gene TRBJ1-1; weak D call: TRBD1 (5 bases). The CDR3 covers 16 residues. CDR1 SGHNT and CDR2 YENEEA come from the germline V gene. V shed 5 bases and J shed 1 base, with 17 bases lying between them. CDR3 protein: CASSPGQGNSNTEAFF. CDR3 in DNA: TGTGCCAGCAGCCCCGGGCAGGGAAATTCGAACACTGAAGCTTTCTTT.

The rearrangement joins TRBV6-1 to TRBJ1-6, with a tentative D call TRBD1 (6 bases). CDR3 size: 16 residues. Germline V CDR1 and CDR2: MNHNS, SASEGT. Deletions cut 4 bases from V and 3 bases from J, with 13 bases between. The CDR3 here is CASSGGGRIYNSPLHF. CDR3 in DNA: TGTGCCAGCAGTGGGGGGGGCAGGATCTATAATTCACCCCTCCACTTT.

In this sample, this clone turned up once. The CDR3, as DNA: TGTGCCAGCAGCGCCCGACAGGGGGGGAACACTGAAGCTTTCTTT. Its translation is CASSARQGGNTEAFF. This chain uses TRBV9 with TRBJ1-1; 9 nucleotides align to TRBD1. The junction had 4 bases not matched to a gene; V was cut back by 3 bases and J by 1 base. This CDR3 contains 15 residues. Germline V gene sequence: CDR1 SGDLS, CDR2 YYNGEE.

The genes are TRBV19 and TRBJ2-3; 7 positions match TRBD2. The CDR3 extends over 12 amino acids. The germline V gene encodes CDR1 LNHDA and CDR2 SQIVND (reference sequence). V was clipped by 4 bases and J by 6 bases; unmatched bases: 1. CDR3 nucleotides: TGTGCCAGTAGTAGAGCGGGGGATACGCAGTATTTT. Protein sequence: CASSRAGDTQYF. The variable domain in full, with the rest retrieved from reference TRBV19 and TRBJ2-3, is DGGITQSPKYLFRKEGQNVTLSCEQNLNHDAMYWYRQDPGQGLRLIYYSQIVNDFQKGDIAEGYSVSREKKESFPLTVTSAQKNPTAFYLCASSRAGDTQYFGPGTRLTVL.

The chain has TRBV7-2 and TRBJ2-5, with D perhaps matching TRBD1 or TRBD2 (5 bases each). CDR3 length: 13 residues. Deletions cut 5 bases from V and 7 bases from J, with 14 bases between. The germline CDR1 and CDR2 sequences are SGHTA and FQGNSA. The DNA for the CDR3 is TGTGCCAGCAGCCCCGGGACCGTTGGGACCCAGTACTTC. Translation: CASSPGTVGTQYF. Variable domain in full (rest from reference TRBV7-2 and TRBJ2-5): GAGVSQSPSNKVTEKGKDVELRCDPISGHTALYWYRQSLGQGLEFLIYFQGNSAPDKSGLPSDRFSAERTGGSVSTLTIQRTQQEDSAVYLCASSPGTVGTQYFGPGTRLLVL.

The gene calls are TRBV2 and TRBJ2-1; TRBD2 is a possible D gene (5 bases). Germline V CDR1 and CDR2: SNHLY, FYNNEI. The CDR3 contains 14 residues. V was cut by 10 bases and J by 0 bases, with 13 bases left in between. CDR3 DNA: TGTGCCATCAGACTACCGAGCTCCTACAATGAGCAGTTCTTC. Residues: CAIRLPSSYNEQFF.

The rearrangement uses TRBV5-6 and TRBJ1-5; the D is unclear. The ends were cut back, 3 bases at V and 2 bases at J, with 15 bases in the middle. The length of the CDR3 is 16 residues. Germline V gives CDR1 SGHDT, CDR2 YYEEEE. The chain's CDR3 is CASSSRTGFGNQPQHF. The CDR3 nucleotides read TGTGCCAGCAGCTCCCGGACCGGGTTCGGCAATCAGCCCCAGCATTTT.

This chain joins TRBV25-1 and TRBJ1-1; 7 bases are a match to TRBD1. The CDR3 is made up of 15 amino acids. V shed 5 bases and J 5 bases; nucleotides not matched to a gene: 11. Germline V lookup: CDR1 MGHDK, CDR2 SYGVNS. The CDR3 DNA is TGTGCCAGCAGTCTACCCGGGACAGCCCGGACTGAAGCTTTCTTT. Its protein product is CASSLPGTARTEAFF.

CDR3 sequence reads: CASSYSFGGRTHEQYF. The CDR3 nucleotides are TGTGCCAGCAGTTACTCGTTCGGTGGAAGGACTCACGAGCAGTACTTC. This chain connects TRBV6-5 to TRBJ2-7; D is possibly TRBD2 (5 bases). The CDR3 totals 16 residues. In germline, CDR1 is MNHEY, CDR2 SVGAGI. Trimming left V 0 bases short and J 5 bases short, with 17 bases between.

The rearrangement joins TRBV7-9 to TRBJ1-6; no definite D call. Trimming took off 3 bases at V and 6 bases at J, with 12 bases between the two ends. Germline loops: CDR1 SEHNR, CDR2 FQNEAQ (reference sequence). This CDR3 contains 15 residues. CDR3 nucleotides: TGTGCCAGCAGCTTCTCTGGGCGGAGTAATTCACCCCTCCACTTT. This gives the protein CASSFSGRSNSPLHF.

The sample holds a few counts of this clone. V usage is TRBV6-5 and J usage is TRBJ2-7, with 9 bases lining up with TRBD1. V lost 6 bases and J lost 4; bases outside the gene matches: 10. The CDR3 extends over 15 amino acids. Germline V lookup: CDR1 MNHEY, CDR2 SVGAGI. The CDR3 DNA follows: TGTGCCAGCAGATCCGGGACAGGGACCTGGTACGAGCAGTACTTC. This encodes CASRSGTGTWYEQYF.

This chain uses TRBV18 with TRBJ2-7; TRBD1 agrees at 9 bases. With V trimmed by 4 bases and J by 0 bases, 4 bases remained unmatched. Per germline, CDR1 KGHSH and CDR2 LQKENI. The CDR3 spans 15 residues. This chain's CDR3 is CASSLGQGRSYEQYF. The CDR3, as DNA: TGTGCCAGCTCACTAGGACAGGGGCGCTCCTACGAGCAGTACTTC.

In its sample, this clone was seen a few times. V is TRBV7-2 and J is TRBJ1-1, with D perhaps TRBD1 (6 bases). Trimming removed 5 bases from V and 1 base from J, with 11 bases in between. Germline CDR1 and CDR2: SGHTA and FQGNSA. This CDR3 is built from 14 residues. This CDR3 is CASSTWDTNTEAFF. The DNA for the CDR3 is TGTGCCAGCAGCACCTGGGACACGAACACTGAAGCTTTCTTT.

V is TRBV19 and J is TRBJ1-2; the match to TRBD1 covers 7 bases. The CDR3 spans 16 residues. Per germline, CDR1 LNHDA and CDR2 SQIVND (reference sequence). J lost 8 bases, V lost 3 bases, and 15 bases had no gene match. The chain's CDR3 is CASSIVQTGMKGGYTF. The CDR3 DNA sequence: TGTGCCAGTAGTATCGTCCAGACAGGGATGAAAGGCGGCTACACCTTC.

The chain is built from TRBV19 and TRBJ2-3; 10 positions match TRBD2. This CDR3 has 15 residues. V dropped 3 bases and J dropped 4; count of bases not matched to a gene: 4. Germline V CDR1 and CDR2: LNHDA, SQIVND (reference sequence). As DNA, the CDR3 is TGTGCCAGTAGTATGGTAGCGGGGGGAGCAGATACGCAGTATTTT. It yields the protein CASSMVAGGADTQYF.

This clone showed up just a few times. The chain recombines TRBV4-1 with TRBJ2-2, with D hard to call. The V gene's germline CDR1 is MGHRA and CDR2 YSYEKL. V shed 1 base and J shed 5 bases, with 11 bases lying between them. CDR3 length: 15 amino acids. The CDR3 region is CASSQGGYKTGELFF. The CDR3 region has the DNA TGCGCCAGCAGCCAAGGTGGATACAAGACCGGGGAGCTGTTTTTT.